This entry lists 15 T cell receptor beta chains sequenced from one sample in a study of response to subunit inactivated influenza vaccine (dated by TCRdb to the late 2010s). To prepare the library, RT-PCR was applied. Sequenced using an Illumina HiSeq 2500. TCRdb itself trimmed the public reads at Q25 with fastp, ran MiXCR and retained productive beta chains. Every CDR3 protein is listed once, alongside the most common genes and DNA of its rows. Within this sample are over 800,000 distinct CDR3 sequences, with roughly 20% of them counted one time only. The leading ten clones occupy roughly 10% of the sample. Material: PBMCs from blood, obtained more than 4 days after vaccination. These receptor sequences come from a man aged 45 to 65 who received an inactivated influenza vaccine. Donor details come from another sample of the same person, matched by shared clones.

This clonotype has a single count. Here the CDR3 reads CASSWRGGTDTQYF. CDR3 nucleotide sequence: TGTGCCAGCAGCTGGCGAGGGGGCACAGATACGCAGTATTTT. The rearrangement links TRBV7-9 to TRBJ2-3; D possibly matches TRBD1 or TRBD2 (5 bases each). The length of the CDR3 is 14 residues. The germline CDR1 and CDR2 sequences are SEHNR and FQNEAQ (reference sequence). Trimming removed 4 bases at V and 1 base at J, with 9 bases between. The full variable domain, with the rest looked up from reference TRBV7-9 and TRBJ2-3, is DTGVSQNPRHKITKRGQNVTFRCDPISEHNRLYWYRQTLGQGPEFLTYFQNEAQLEKSRLLSDRFSAERPKGSFSTLEIQRTEQGDSAMYLCASSWRGGTDTQYFGPGTRLTVL.

J is TRBJ2-1 and V is TRBV10-3; weak D call: TRBD2 (6 bases). CDR3 length equals 15 residues. V gave up 4 bases and J gave up 6 bases, with 16 bases separating them. CDR1 ENHRY and CDR2 SYGVKD come from the germline V gene. The CDR3 sequence is CAISATSFGPNEQFF. The CDR3 bases are TGTGCCATCAGTGCGACTAGTTTCGGGCCCAATGAGCAGTTCTTC.

This clonotype was seen a few times. V usage is TRBV29-1 and J usage is TRBJ2-3; 7 nucleotides agree with TRBD2. Unmatched junction bases numbered 7, after V lost 3 bases and J lost 4 bases. The CDR3 is 14 amino acids. The germline V gene encodes CDR1 SQVTM and CDR2 ANQGSEA. CDR3 protein: CSVDPQGGSDTQYF. CDR3 nucleotides: TGCAGCGTTGACCCGCAGGGAGGGTCAGATACGCAGTATTTT.

The chain employs TRBV27 and TRBJ2-7; 8 bases map to TRBD2. The CDR3 length is 13 residues. The germline V gene encodes CDR1 MNHEY and CDR2 SMNVEV (reference sequence). With 4 bases clipped from V and 6 bases from J, the junction kept 5 bases outside the gene matches. CDR3 in amino acids: CASSWGLGGEQYF. In DNA form, the CDR3 reads TGTGCCAGCAGTTGGGGACTAGGCGGCGAGCAGTACTTC.

About this clonotype: It may be a read error: a sequence one base away is much more abundant. The CDR3 protein is CASSGTSGNYEQYF. The CDR3 nucleotides read TGTGCCAGCAGTGGGACTAGCGGGAACTACGAGCAGTACTTC. This chain uses TRBV6-1 with TRBJ2-7; TRBD2 matches 12 bases. The CDR3 is 14 residues long. Trimming at V came to 4 bases and at J to 3 bases, leaving 1 base not matched to a gene. Germline V gives CDR1 MNHNS, CDR2 SASEGT.

This clonotype was observed many times. This chain uses TRBV7-9 with TRBJ2-1; D is perhaps TRBD1 or TRBD2 (5 bases each). The germline V gene encodes CDR1 SEHNR and CDR2 FQNEAQ (reference sequence). The V end was cut by 8 bases, the J end by 5 bases, with 16 bases between. There are 14 residues in the CDR3. Here the CDR3 DNA reads TGTGCCAGCCGCGGACTGGGGCCAAACAATGAGCAGTTCTTC. It is translated as CASRGLGPNNEQFF. Filled out from reference TRBV7-9 and TRBJ2-1, the complete variable domain reads DTGVSQNPRHKITKRGQNVTFRCDPISEHNRLYWYRQTLGQGPEFLTYFQNEAQLEKSRLLSDRFSAERPKGSFSTLEIQRTEQGDSAMYLCASRGLGPNNEQFFGPGTRLTVL.

A few counts support this clonotype. The V call is TRBV5-1, the J call TRBJ2-1; a weak D match, TRBD2 (5 bases). The CDR3 has 17 amino acids. Trimming left V 0 bases short and J 8 bases short, with 21 bases between. Germline lookup yields CDR1 SGHRS and CDR2 YFSETQ. In DNA, the CDR3 is TGCGCCAGCAGCTTGGGAGCGGCCCTAAGGCCTCCGGATGAGCAGTTCTTC. It is translated as CASSLGAALRPPDEQFF.

The V call is TRBV6-2 or TRBV6-3, the J call TRBJ2-7; maybe TRBD1 (6 bases). The CDR3 sequence is 12 residues long. Germline CDR1 is MNHEY and CDR2 is SVGEGT. V shed 1 base and J shed 6 bases, with 7 bases lying between them. The CDR3, as DNA: TGTGCCAGCAGTTACTTGACAGGCGAGCAGTACTTC. Amino acids: CASSYLTGEQYF.

This clonotype occurred a few times. The chain combines TRBV7-2 with TRBJ1-2; 7 nucleotides line up with TRBD1. Unmatched junction bases numbered 5, after V lost 2 bases and J lost 5 bases. This CDR3 contains 14 residues. CDR1 and CDR2 from the germline V gene are SGHTA and FQGNSA. This chain's CDR3 is CASSLPGGQYGYTF. The CDR3 bases are TGTGCCAGCAGCTTACCAGGGGGGCAGTATGGCTACACCTTC.

This clonotype was detected only a few times. The chain carries TRBV9 and TRBJ2-1, with TRBD2 matching 10 bases. V shed 0 bases, J shed 8 bases, and the junction held 5 bases outside the gene matches. This CDR3 comprises 15 residues. The germline V gene has CDR1 SGDLS and CDR2 YYNGEE. The CDR3 loop is CASSVEASGGYEQFF. Here the CDR3 DNA reads TGTGCCAGCAGCGTAGAGGCTAGCGGGGGTTATGAGCAGTTCTTC.

In its sample, this clonotype was seen a few times. The J gene is TRBJ2-5, the V gene TRBV11-2; 11 bases fit TRBD2. V gave up 0 bases and J gave up 5 bases; unmatched junction bases: 8. Looked up from germline, CDR1 is SGHAT and CDR2 is FQNNGV. This CDR3 spans 17 amino acids. The CDR3 region has the DNA TGTGCCAGCAGCTTAGATGAAGCTAGCGGGGGGATGGAGACCCAGTACTTC. It specifies CASSLDEASGGMETQYF.

This clonotype was detected only a few times. The V and J genes are TRBV6-5 and TRBJ1-4; 7 bases agree with TRBD1. V shed 0 bases, J shed 8 bases, and the junction held 12 bases outside the gene matches. Germline V lookup: CDR1 MNHEY, CDR2 SVGAGI. The CDR3 covers 17 residues. The CDR3 here is CASSYSSLGQQREKLFF. DNA for the CDR3: TGTGCCAGCAGTTACTCGAGTTTGGGACAGCAAAGAGAAAAACTGTTTTTT.

A few counts support this clonotype. The chain employs TRBV5-1 and TRBJ2-5; maybe TRBD1 (6 bases). This CDR3 is built from 18 residues. Germline CDR1 is SGHRS and CDR2 is YFSETQ. Trimming stripped 4 bases from V and 10 bases from J, with 32 bases between. The DNA for the CDR3 is TGCGCCAGCAGCCGATACTCCGACAGGCCCATGGACAATTGGAGCCAGTACTTC. As protein: CASSRYSDRPMDNWSQYF.

The gene calls are TRBV5-8 and TRBJ2-3; TRBD1 is a possible D gene (5 bases). The V and J ends lost 5 bases and 1 base respectively, with 17 bases between them. Germline CDR1 reads SGHTS; CDR2 reads YDEGEE. The CDR3 has 16 residues. CDR3 sequence reads: CASRRTGTRGTDTQYF. The CDR3 DNA reads TGTGCCAGCAGGAGAACAGGAACCCGGGGCACAGATACGCAGTATTTT.

This clonotype appeared a few times. The chain links TRBV6-1 to TRBJ2-1; D is possibly TRBD1 (6 bases). The length of the CDR3 is 14 residues. The V gene lost 4 bases and the J gene lost 8 bases, with 15 bases spanning the gap. The V gene's germline CDR1 is MNHNS and CDR2 SASEGT. This CDR3 is CASSVRDTRDEQFF. For the CDR3, the DNA is TGTGCCAGCAGTGTCCGGGACACGCGCGATGAGCAGTTCTTC.